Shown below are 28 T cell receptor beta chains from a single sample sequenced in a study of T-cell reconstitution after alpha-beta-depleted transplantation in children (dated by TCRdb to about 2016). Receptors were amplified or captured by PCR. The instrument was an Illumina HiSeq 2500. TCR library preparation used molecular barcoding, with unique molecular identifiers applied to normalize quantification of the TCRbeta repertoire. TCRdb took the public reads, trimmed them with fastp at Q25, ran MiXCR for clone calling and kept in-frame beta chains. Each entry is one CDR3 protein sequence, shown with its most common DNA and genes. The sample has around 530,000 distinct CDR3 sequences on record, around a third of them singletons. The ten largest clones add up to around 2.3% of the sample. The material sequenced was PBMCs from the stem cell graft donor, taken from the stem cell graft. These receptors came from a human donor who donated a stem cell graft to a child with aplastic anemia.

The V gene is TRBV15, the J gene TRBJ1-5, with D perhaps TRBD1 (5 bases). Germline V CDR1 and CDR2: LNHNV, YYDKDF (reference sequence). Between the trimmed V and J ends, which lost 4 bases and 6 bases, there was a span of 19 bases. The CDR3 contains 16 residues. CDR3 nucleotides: TGTGCCACCAGCATCTTGGGGGGTAGGAATTCTCAGCCCCAGCATTTT. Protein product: CATSILGGRNSQPQHF.

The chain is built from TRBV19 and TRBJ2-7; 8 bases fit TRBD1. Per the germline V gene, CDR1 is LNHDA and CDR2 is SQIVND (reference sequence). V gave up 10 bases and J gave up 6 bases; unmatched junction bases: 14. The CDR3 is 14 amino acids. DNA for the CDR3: TGTGCCACTTCGCAGGTAACAACAGGGGGCGAGCAGTACTTC. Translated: CATSQVTTGGEQYF.

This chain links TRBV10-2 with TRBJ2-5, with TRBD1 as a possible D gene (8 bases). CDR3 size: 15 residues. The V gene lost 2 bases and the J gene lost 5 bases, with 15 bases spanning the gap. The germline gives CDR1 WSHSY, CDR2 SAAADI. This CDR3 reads CASSERTGRGETQYF. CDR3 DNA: TGCGCCAGCAGTGAGCGGACAGGGAGGGGGGAGACCCAGTACTTC.

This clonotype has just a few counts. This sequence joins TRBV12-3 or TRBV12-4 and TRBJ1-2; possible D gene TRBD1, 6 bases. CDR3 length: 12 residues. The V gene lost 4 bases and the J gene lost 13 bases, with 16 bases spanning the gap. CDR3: CASSSGRDTFTF. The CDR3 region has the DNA TGTGCCAGCAGTTCTGGCCGGGACACTTTCACCTTC.

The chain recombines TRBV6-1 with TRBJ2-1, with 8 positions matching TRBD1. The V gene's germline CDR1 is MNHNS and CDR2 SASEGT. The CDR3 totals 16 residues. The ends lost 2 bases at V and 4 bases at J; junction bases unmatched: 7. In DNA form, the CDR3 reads TGTGCCAGCAGTGAATATCAAGGACAGGGATACAATGAGCAGTTCTTC. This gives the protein CASSEYQGQGYNEQFF.

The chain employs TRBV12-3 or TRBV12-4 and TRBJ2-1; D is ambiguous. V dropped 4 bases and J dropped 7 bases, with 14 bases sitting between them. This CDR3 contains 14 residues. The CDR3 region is CASSWASETNEQFF. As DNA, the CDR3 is TGTGCCAGCAGTTGGGCTTCCGAAACGAATGAGCAGTTCTTC.

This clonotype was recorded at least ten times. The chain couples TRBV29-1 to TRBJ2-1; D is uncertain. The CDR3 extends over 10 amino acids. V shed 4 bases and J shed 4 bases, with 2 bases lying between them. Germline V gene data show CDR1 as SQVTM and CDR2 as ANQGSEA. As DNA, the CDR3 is TGCAGCGTTGGATACAATGAGCAGTTCTTC. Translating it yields CSVGYNEQFF.

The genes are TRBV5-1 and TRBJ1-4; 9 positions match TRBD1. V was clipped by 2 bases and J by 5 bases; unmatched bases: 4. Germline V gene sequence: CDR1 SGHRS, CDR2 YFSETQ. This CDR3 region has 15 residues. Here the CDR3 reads CASSFGGTGNEKLFF. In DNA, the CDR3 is TGCGCCAGCAGCTTCGGGGGGACAGGGAATGAAAAACTGTTTTTT. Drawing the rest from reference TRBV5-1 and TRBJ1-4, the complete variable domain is KAGVTQTPRYLIKTRGQQVTLSCSPISGHRSVSWYQQTPGQGLQFLFEYFSETQRNKGNFPGRFSGRQFSNSRSEMNVSTLELGDSALYLCASSFGGTGNEKLFFGSGTQLSVL.

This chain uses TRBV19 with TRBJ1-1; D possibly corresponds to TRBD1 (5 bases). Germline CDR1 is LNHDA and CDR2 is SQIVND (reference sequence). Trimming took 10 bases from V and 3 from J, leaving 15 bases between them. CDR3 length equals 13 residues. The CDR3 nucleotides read TGTGCCACGGGACTTGGGGTGGACACTGAAGCTTTCTTT. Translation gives CATGLGVDTEAFF.

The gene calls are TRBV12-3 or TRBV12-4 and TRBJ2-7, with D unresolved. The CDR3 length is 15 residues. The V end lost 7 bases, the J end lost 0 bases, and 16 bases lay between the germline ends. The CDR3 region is CASTSAGDSSYEQYV. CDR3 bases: TGTGCCAGCACCTCCGCTGGAGATAGCTCCTACGAGCAGTACGTC.

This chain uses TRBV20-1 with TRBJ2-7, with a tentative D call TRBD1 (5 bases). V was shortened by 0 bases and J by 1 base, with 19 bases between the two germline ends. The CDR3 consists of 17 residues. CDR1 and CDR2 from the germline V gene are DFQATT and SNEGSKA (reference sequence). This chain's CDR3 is CSARDVQPTRGSYEQYF. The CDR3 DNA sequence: TGCAGTGCTAGAGATGTCCAGCCTACAAGGGGTTCCTACGAGCAGTACTTC.

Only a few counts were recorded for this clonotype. For the CDR3, the DNA is TGCGCCAGCAGCCAAGACTGGGCGGGAGTTGGCTACAATGAGCAGTTCTTC. As protein: CASSQDWAGVGYNEQFF. The gene calls are TRBV4-3 and TRBJ2-1, with 7 bases that match TRBD2. The germline V gene has CDR1 LGHNA and CDR2 YSLEER. V dropped 0 bases and J dropped 3; count of bases not matched to a gene: 8. The CDR3 length is 17 residues.

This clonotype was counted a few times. The CDR3 DNA reads TGTGCCAGCAGCCACGCCGGGACAGGGGCCCTCAATTCACCCCTCCACTTT. Translation: CASSHAGTGALNSPLHF. The chain couples TRBV5-5 to TRBJ1-6; 10 bases are a match to TRBD1. The ends lost 4 bases at V and 7 bases at J; junction bases unmatched: 11. The germline CDR1 and CDR2 sequences are SGHKS and YYEKEE (reference sequence). The CDR3 is made up of 17 amino acids.

The DNA for the CDR3 is TGTGCCAGCTCAGCTGTGGACGCAGGCGGCTACACCTTC. Its translation: CASSAVDAGGYTF. The chain recombines TRBV18 with TRBJ1-2, with D uncertain. V was pared by 5 bases and J by 8 bases, with 15 bases between. CDR3 length: 13 residues. The V gene's germline CDR1 is KGHSH and CDR2 LQKENI.

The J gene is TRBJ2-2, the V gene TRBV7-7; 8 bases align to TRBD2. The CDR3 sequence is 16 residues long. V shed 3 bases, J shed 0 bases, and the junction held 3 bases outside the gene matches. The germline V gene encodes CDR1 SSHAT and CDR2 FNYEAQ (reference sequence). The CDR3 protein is CASSFIAGPNTGELFF. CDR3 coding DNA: TGTGCCAGCAGCTTCATAGCGGGACCGAACACCGGGGAGCTGTTTTTT.

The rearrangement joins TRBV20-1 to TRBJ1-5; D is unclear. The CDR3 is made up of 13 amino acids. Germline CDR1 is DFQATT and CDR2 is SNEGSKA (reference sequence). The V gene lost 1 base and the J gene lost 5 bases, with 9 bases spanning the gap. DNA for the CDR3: TGCAGTGCTAGAGCTGGGTTGGATCAGCCCCAGCATTTT. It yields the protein CSARAGLDQPQHF.

The CDR3 is CASSLSRQGGPPWASDTIYF. CDR3 nucleotide sequence: TGTGCCAGCAGCTTATCTCGACAGGGCGGACCACCTTGGGCGAGTGACACCATATATTTT. V and J are TRBV11-1 and TRBJ1-3; 7 positions match TRBD1. With 2 bases clipped from V and 8 bases from J, the junction kept 24 bases outside the gene matches. Looked up from germline, CDR1 is SGHAT and CDR2 is FQDESV (reference sequence). The CDR3 length is 20 residues. Variable domain in full (rest from reference TRBV11-1 and TRBJ1-3): EAEVAQSPRYKITEKSQAVAFWCDPISGHATLYWYRQILGQGPELLVQFQDESVVDDSQLPKDRFSAERLKGVDSTLKIQPAELGDSAMYLCASSLSRQGGPPWASDTIYFGEGSWLTVV.

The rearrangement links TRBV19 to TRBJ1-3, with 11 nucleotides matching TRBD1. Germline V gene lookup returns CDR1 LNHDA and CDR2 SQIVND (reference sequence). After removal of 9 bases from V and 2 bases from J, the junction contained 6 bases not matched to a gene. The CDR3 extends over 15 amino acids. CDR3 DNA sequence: TGTGCCAGCTCGGACAGGGGGCCTCCTGGAAACACCATATATTTT. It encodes CASSDRGPPGNTIYF.

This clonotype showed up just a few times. CDR3 nucleotides: TGTGCCAGCAGGCTCAGTCTCTCTCCGCTCACAGATACGCAGTATTTT. Amino acid sequence: CASRLSLSPLTDTQYF. This chain uses TRBV27 with TRBJ2-3; D not certain. This CDR3 is built from 16 residues. The V gene lost 6 bases and the J gene lost 2 bases, with 18 bases spanning the gap. Germline lookup yields CDR1 MNHEY and CDR2 SMNVEV (reference sequence).

CDR3 bases: TGCAGTGCTCAAGGGACAGGGGATGCTGGATACAATGAGCAGTTCTTC. Its protein product is CSAQGTGDAGYNEQFF. The chain is built from TRBV20-1 and TRBJ2-1, with 10 positions matching TRBD1. This CDR3 has 16 amino acids. The V and J ends lost 5 bases and 4 bases, in that order; junction bases with no gene match: 11. CDR1 and CDR2 from the germline V gene are DFQATT and SNEGSKA (reference sequence).

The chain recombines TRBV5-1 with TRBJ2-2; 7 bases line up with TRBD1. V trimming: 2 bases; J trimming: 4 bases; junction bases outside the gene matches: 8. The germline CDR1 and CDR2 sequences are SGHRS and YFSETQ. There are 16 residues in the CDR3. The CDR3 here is CASSLRGLSSTGELFF. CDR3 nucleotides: TGCGCCAGCAGCTTAAGGGGGCTTTCGAGCACCGGGGAGCTGTTTTTT.

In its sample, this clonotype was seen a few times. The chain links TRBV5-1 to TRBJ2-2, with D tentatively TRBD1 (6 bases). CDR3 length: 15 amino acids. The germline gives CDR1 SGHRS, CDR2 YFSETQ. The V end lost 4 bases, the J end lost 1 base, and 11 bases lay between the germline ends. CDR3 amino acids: CASSLRDKNTGELFF. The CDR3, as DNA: TGCGCCAGCAGCCTCCGGGACAAGAACACCGGGGAGCTGTTTTTT.

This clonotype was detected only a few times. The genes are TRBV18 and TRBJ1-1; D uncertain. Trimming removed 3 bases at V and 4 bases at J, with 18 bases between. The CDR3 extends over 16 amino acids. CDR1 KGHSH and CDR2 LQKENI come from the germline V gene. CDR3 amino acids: CASSPPAYGKGTEAFF. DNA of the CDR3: TGTGCCAGCTCACCGCCGGCGTATGGGAAGGGCACTGAAGCTTTCTTT.

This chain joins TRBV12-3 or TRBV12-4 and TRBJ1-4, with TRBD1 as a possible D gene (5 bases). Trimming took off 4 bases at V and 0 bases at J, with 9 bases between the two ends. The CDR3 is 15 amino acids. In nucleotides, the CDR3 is TGTGCCAGCAGTTGGGACGGTGCAACTAATGAAAAACTGTTTTTT. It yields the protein CASSWDGATNEKLFF.

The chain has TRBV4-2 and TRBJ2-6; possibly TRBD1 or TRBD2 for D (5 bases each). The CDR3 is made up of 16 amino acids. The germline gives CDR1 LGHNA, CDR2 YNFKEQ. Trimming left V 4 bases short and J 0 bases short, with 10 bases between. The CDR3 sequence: CASSLGTFSGANVLTF. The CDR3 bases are TGTGCCAGCAGCCTGGGGACCTTCTCTGGGGCCAACGTCCTGACTTTC.

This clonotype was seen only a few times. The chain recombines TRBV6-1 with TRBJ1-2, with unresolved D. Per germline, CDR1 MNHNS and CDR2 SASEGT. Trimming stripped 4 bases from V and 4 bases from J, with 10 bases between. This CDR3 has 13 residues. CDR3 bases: TGTGCCAGCAGTGCACTGAGCGGCTATGGCTACACCTTC. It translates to CASSALSGYGYTF.

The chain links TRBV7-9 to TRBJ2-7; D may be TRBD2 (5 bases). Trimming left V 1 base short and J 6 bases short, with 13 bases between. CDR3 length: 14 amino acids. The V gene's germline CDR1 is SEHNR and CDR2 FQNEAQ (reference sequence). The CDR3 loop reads CASSLDGARGEQYF. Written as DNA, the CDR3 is TGTGCCAGCAGCTTAGACGGAGCCCGGGGCGAGCAGTACTTC.

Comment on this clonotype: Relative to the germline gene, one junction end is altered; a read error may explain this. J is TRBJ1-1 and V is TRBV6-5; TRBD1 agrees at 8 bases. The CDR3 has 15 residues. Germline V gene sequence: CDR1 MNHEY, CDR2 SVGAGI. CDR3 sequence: CASSYWTGLGAEAFF. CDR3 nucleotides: TGTGCCAGCAGCTACTGGACAGGGTTAGGGGCTGAAGCTTTCTTT.